The 22 T cell receptor beta chains in this list originate from one sample, sequenced in a study of cytomegalovirus exposure and HLA in healthy donors. PCR involved 60 Vbeta and 13 Jbeta primers. Sequenced by immunoSEQ multiplex PCR; TCRdb stores in-frame clones only, minus some. Of around 76,000 clones listed, 65% to 75% are singletons. The sample was PBMCs. The receptors here all came from a man aged 40-49 years in good health and CMV-seropositive.

This clone has just a few counts. The genes are TRBV5-4 and TRBJ2-7; tentative D call: TRBD1 (5 bases). CDR1 and CDR2 (germline): SGHNT, YYREEE (reference sequence). This CDR3 is built from 14 residues. Trimming took 0 bases from V and 6 from J, leaving 13 bases between them. The CDR3 DNA sequence: TGTGCCAGCAGCTTGGGGTCAGGGTTCGGCGAGCAGTACTTC. Translating gives CASSLGSGFGEQYF.

As concerns this clone: Its ends do not fully match the called genes, so a read error is possible. J is TRBJ1-4 and V is TRBV7-2; TRBD1 might be the D (5 bases). CDR1 SGHTA and CDR2 FQGNSA come from the germline V gene. This CDR3 is built from 14 residues. CDR3 bases: TGTGCCAGCAGCTTAGTAGTGGGGGGAGACAAGCCCCTTTTT. Residues: CASSLVVGGDKPLF.

The rearrangement joins TRBV11-1 to TRBJ2-5; no reliable D call. V shed 5 bases and J shed 7 bases, with 8 bases lying between them. This CDR3 comprises 11 residues. Germline V lookup: CDR1 SGHAT, CDR2 FQDESV (reference sequence). In nucleotides, the CDR3 is TGTGCCAGCAGCCCGACGGGGACCCAGTACTTC. The encoded protein is CASSPTGTQYF.

V usage is TRBV6-5 and J usage is TRBJ2-4, with TRBD2 matching 10 bases. The CDR3 contains 13 residues. J was trimmed by 4 bases and V by 6 bases; bases with no gene match: 0. Germline CDR1 and CDR2: MNHEY and SVGAGI. The CDR3: CASRGLAKNIQYF. The CDR3 bases are TGTGCCAGCAGGGGACTAGCGAAAAACATTCAGTACTTC.

This chain connects TRBV30 to TRBJ1-3; TRBD1 agrees at 9 bases. CDR1 and CDR2 (germline): GTSNPN, SVGIG (reference sequence). This CDR3 region has 19 residues. Germline trimming cut 5 bases from V and 0 bases from J; bases unmatched to any gene: 17. DNA for the CDR3: TGTGCCTGGGCTCCCGGGACAGGGACGACCCTTGACTCTGGAAACACCATATATTTT. Amino acid sequence: CAWAPGTGTTLDSGNTIYF. Combining the CDR3 with reference TRBV30 and TRBJ1-3 gives the whole variable domain SQTIHQWPATLVQPVGSPLSLECTVEGTSNPNLYWYRQAAGRGLQLLFYSVGIGQISSEVPQNLSASRPQDRQFILSSKKLLLSDSGFYLCAWAPGTGTTLDSGNTIYFGEGSWLTVV.

This chain connects TRBV7-2 to TRBJ2-4; 7 bases fit TRBD1. The CDR3 sequence is 15 residues long. Per the germline V gene, CDR1 is SGHTA and CDR2 is FQGNSA. The V segment lost 1 base and the J segment 2 bases; nucleotides outside the gene matches: 2. The CDR3 is CASSLGGGSKNIQYF. CDR3 bases: TGTGCCAGCAGCTTAGGAGGGGGCTCCAAAAACATTCAGTACTTC.

This clone was seen only a few times. The chain uses TRBV5-5 and TRBJ1-5; 8 positions agree with TRBD1. The CDR3 loop spans 13 amino acids. Germline values: CDR1 SGHKS, CDR2 YYEKEE (reference sequence). V was clipped by 4 bases and J by 7 bases; unmatched bases: 4. The CDR3 spells CASSTTGDQPQHF. Written as DNA, the CDR3 is TGTGCCAGCAGCACGACAGGGGACCAGCCCCAGCATTTT.

The rearrangement uses TRBV5-1 and TRBJ2-3; a possible D gene is TRBD2 (6 bases). CDR1 is SGHRS and CDR2 is YFSETQ in the germline V gene. The ends were cut back, 4 bases at V and 1 base at J, with 16 bases in the middle. This CDR3 contains 16 residues. The CDR3 region has the DNA TGCGCCAGCAGCCCCGGTCCGGGGGAGGGCACAGATACGCAGTATTTT. It codes for CASSPGPGEGTDTQYF.

This clone is a singleton in its sample. The rearrangement links TRBV19 to TRBJ1-5; TRBD1 might be the D (5 bases). The CDR3 is made up of 15 amino acids. V lost 4 bases and J 2 bases, leaving 12 bases between the germline ends. CDR1 and CDR2 (germline): LNHDA, SQIVND (reference sequence). CDR3 amino acids: CASSTQDKGNQPQHF. The CDR3 nucleotides read TGTGCCAGTAGTACCCAGGACAAGGGCAATCAGCCCCAGCATTTT.

V and J are TRBV14 and TRBJ2-3; a possible D gene is TRBD2 (5 bases). The CDR3 extends over 13 amino acids. V shed 8 bases and J shed 0 bases, with 9 bases lying between them. Germline-derived CDR1 and CDR2 are SGHDN and FVKESK. The CDR3 DNA reads TGTGCCAGCCGGGAAACTAGCACAGATACGCAGTATTTT. This codes for CASRETSTDTQYF.

This clone occurred once. The CDR3 reads CASSGAAYNEQFF. CDR3 nucleotides: TGTGCCAGCAGTGGGGCAGCTTACAATGAGCAGTTCTTC. The chain combines TRBV6-1 with TRBJ2-1; D remains ambiguous. Trimming stripped 4 bases from V and 4 bases from J, with 8 bases between. The germline V gene has CDR1 MNHNS and CDR2 SASEGT. There are 13 residues in the CDR3.

The gene calls are TRBV7-9 and TRBJ1-1; perhaps TRBD1 as D (6 bases). CDR3 length equals 15 residues. Trimming shortened V by 3 bases and J by 0 bases, and 11 bases separated the two germline ends. Germline CDR1 SEHNR, CDR2 FQNEAQ (reference sequence). The CDR3, as DNA: TGTGCCAGCAGCTTGCAGGGGAACATGAACACTGAAGCTTTCTTT. Its protein is CASSLQGNMNTEAFF.

The genes are TRBV7-2 and TRBJ2-5; 9 bases are shared with TRBD1. V lost 6 bases, J lost 7 bases, and 6 bases stayed unmatched. This CDR3 has 13 residues. The V gene's germline CDR1 is SGHTA and CDR2 FQGNSA. This CDR3 reads CASRERQGVTQYF. The CDR3 DNA reads as TGTGCCAGCAGGGAACGACAGGGGGTGACCCAGTACTTC.

V usage is TRBV6-5 and J usage is TRBJ1-1; 7 nucleotides match TRBD1. The germline gives CDR1 MNHEY, CDR2 SVGAGI. J gave up 9 bases and V 3 bases, and 4 bases lay outside the gene matches. This CDR3 is 12 amino acids long. In nucleotides, the CDR3 is TGTGCCAGCAGTTATGACAGGGTTAAAGCTTTCTTT. Its translation: CASSYDRVKAFF.

The chain employs TRBV6-1 and TRBJ2-3; 11 bases align to TRBD2. Germline V lookup: CDR1 MNHNS, CDR2 SASEGT. This CDR3 region has 14 residues. The ends lost 5 bases at V and 6 bases at J; junction bases unmatched: 4. The CDR3 loop reads CASSIAGGVDTQYF. The CDR3 nucleotides read TGTGCCAGCAGTATAGCGGGAGGGGTGGATACGCAGTATTTT.

V usage is TRBV4-1 and J usage is TRBJ1-1, with 9 bases that match TRBD1. The CDR3 totals 17 residues. Germline V gene lookup returns CDR1 MGHRA and CDR2 YSYEKL. The junction had 14 bases not matched to a gene; V was cut back by 4 bases and J by 5 bases. The CDR3 region has the DNA TGCGCCAGCAGCCCTCAAGCACAGGGGGCGCGGGAAACTGAAGCTTTCTTT. Its translation is CASSPQAQGARETEAFF.

This clone was seen a handful of times. The chain links TRBV7-2 to TRBJ2-1, with D possibly being TRBD1 (5 bases). Germline-derived CDR1 and CDR2 are SGHTA and FQGNSA. The CDR3 is made up of 13 amino acids. V was trimmed by 8 bases and J by 7 bases, leaving 15 bases between them. The CDR3 sequence is CASSGLRRNEQFF. In DNA, the CDR3 is TGTGCCAGCTCAGGGTTAAGAAGAAATGAGCAGTTCTTC.

The V call is TRBV4-2, the J call TRBJ2-7, with 11 positions matching TRBD1. Germline V gene lookup returns CDR1 LGHNA and CDR2 YNFKEQ. The CDR3 is made up of 16 amino acids. The junction had 4 bases not matched to a gene; V was cut back by 0 bases and J by 3 bases. CDR3 sequence reads: CASSQEWTGGIYEQYF. The CDR3, as DNA: TGTGCCAGCAGCCAAGAGTGGACAGGGGGCATCTACGAGCAGTACTTC.

The genes are TRBV6-5 and TRBJ1-1; TRBD1 might be the D (6 bases). Germline assignment: CDR1 MNHEY and CDR2 SVGAGI. There are 13 residues in the CDR3. V was pared by 5 bases and J by 8 bases, with 15 bases between. In DNA form, the CDR3 reads TGTGCCAGCAGTCGGGGACACCTGGGAGAAGCTTTCTTT. Protein product: CASSRGHLGEAFF.

V gene TRBV6-1 combines with J gene TRBJ1-2, with 7 nucleotides matching TRBD1. V was pared by 6 bases and J by 5 bases, with 12 bases of the junction left unmatched. Per the germline V gene, CDR1 is MNHNS and CDR2 is SASEGT. CDR3 length equals 15 residues. CDR3 protein: CASRDSRQGSYGYTF. For the CDR3, the DNA is TGTGCCAGCAGGGATTCCCGACAGGGATCATATGGCTACACCTTC.

This chain joins TRBV29-1 and TRBJ2-3, with 9 bases matching TRBD2. Per the germline V gene, CDR1 is SQVTM and CDR2 is ANQGSEA. Unmatched junction bases numbered 6, after V lost 6 bases and J lost 5 bases. This CDR3 has 13 amino acids. CDR3 DNA: TGCAGCGTCCCAGCGGGGGGCGTAGATACGCAGTATTTT. It translates to CSVPAGGVDTQYF.

The genes are TRBV7-9 and TRBJ2-1; 8 bases map to TRBD1. Trimming cost V 4 bases and J 9 bases; bases outside gene matches: 2. This CDR3 has 12 residues. From germline, CDR1 is SEHNR and CDR2 FQNEAQ (reference sequence). For the CDR3, the DNA is TGTGCCAGCAGCTCGGACAGGGCTGAGCAGTTCTTC. It specifies CASSSDRAEQFF.